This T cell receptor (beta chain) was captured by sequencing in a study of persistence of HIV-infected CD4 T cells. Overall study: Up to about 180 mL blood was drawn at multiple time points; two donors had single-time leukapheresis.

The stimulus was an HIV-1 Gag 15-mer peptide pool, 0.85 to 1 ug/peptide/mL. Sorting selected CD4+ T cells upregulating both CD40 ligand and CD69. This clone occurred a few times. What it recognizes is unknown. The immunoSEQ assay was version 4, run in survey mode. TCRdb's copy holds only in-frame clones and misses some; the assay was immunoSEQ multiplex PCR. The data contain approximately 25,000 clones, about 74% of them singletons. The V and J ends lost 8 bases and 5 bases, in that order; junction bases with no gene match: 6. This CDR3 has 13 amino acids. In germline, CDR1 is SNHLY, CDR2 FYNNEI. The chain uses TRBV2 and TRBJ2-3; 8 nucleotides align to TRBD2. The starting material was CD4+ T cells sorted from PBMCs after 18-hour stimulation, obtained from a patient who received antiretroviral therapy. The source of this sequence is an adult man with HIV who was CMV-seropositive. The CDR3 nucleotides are TGTGCCAGCGAGCGGGGGACTAGAGATACGCAGTATTTT. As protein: CASERGTRDTQYF.